One and the same sample provided the 8 T cell receptor beta chains below, sequenced in a study of cytomegalovirus exposure and HLA in healthy donors. 60 Vbeta and 13 Jbeta primers were used in PCR. Only in-frame clones appear in the TCRdb table, and some are missing; sequencing was by immunoSEQ multiplex PCR. This table has around 200,000 clones, 82% appearing once. The sample consisted of PBMCs. These receptors all come from a middle-aged man in good health and CMV-seropositive.

This chain joins TRBV7-6 and TRBJ2-7; 9 bases are a match to TRBD1. The CDR3 has 14 residues. Germline-derived CDR1 and CDR2 are SGHVS and FNYEAQ. J gave up 4 bases and V 5 bases, and 6 bases lay outside the gene matches. This chain's CDR3 is CASSPRDREYEQYF. In nucleotides, the CDR3 is TGTGCCAGCAGCCCCAGGGACAGGGAATACGAGCAGTACTTC.

The CDR3 nucleotides are TGTGCCAGCAGCCAAGATTTGGCAGCGGGAGGGGATGAGCAGTTCTTC. Residues: CASSQDLAAGGDEQFF. The genes are TRBV4-2 and TRBJ2-1, with 10 bases lining up with TRBD2. V lost 0 bases to trimming and J lost 8 bases; unmatched junction nucleotides: 7. The CDR3 is 16 amino acids. Germline V gives CDR1 LGHNA, CDR2 YNFKEQ.

The chain joins TRBV27 to TRBJ2-1, with TRBD2 matching over 9 bases. There are 14 residues in the CDR3. Germline V lookup: CDR1 MNHEY, CDR2 SMNVEV (reference sequence). Losses at the gene ends were 3 bases for V and 5 bases for J; bases not matched to a gene: 2. The CDR3 here is CASSFKREDNEQFF. In DNA, the CDR3 is TGTGCCAGCAGTTTTAAGCGGGAGGACAATGAGCAGTTCTTC.

This clone came up once. The chain uses TRBV4-1 and TRBJ2-7; 15 positions agree with TRBD2. V was clipped by 0 bases and J by 5 bases; unmatched bases: 8. The length of the CDR3 is 18 residues. Per germline, CDR1 MGHRA and CDR2 YSYEKL. CDR3 sequence reads: CASSQDGPGTSGRHEQYF. The CDR3, as DNA: TGCGCCAGCAGCCAAGATGGTCCGGGGACTAGCGGGAGGCACGAGCAGTACTTC.

This clone came up once. The rearrangement uses TRBV27 and TRBJ2-3, with 14 bases matching TRBD2. There are 16 residues in the CDR3. From germline, CDR1 is MNHEY and CDR2 SMNVEV (reference sequence). The V segment lost 10 bases and the J segment 6 bases; nucleotides outside the gene matches: 12. In nucleotides, the CDR3 is TGTGCCACCATTGAGGGACTAGCGGGAGCGGGGGATACGCAGTATTTT. This codes for CATIEGLAGAGDTQYF.

This clone was seen only a few times. This chain uses TRBV5-1 with TRBJ1-1; the D gene is possibly TRBD1 (6 bases). Germline loops: CDR1 SGHRS, CDR2 YFSETQ. This CDR3 contains 15 residues. V lost 3 bases, J lost 1 base, and 13 bases lay in between. The CDR3 DNA reads as TGCGCCAGCAGCTCTGGACAGCGGGGGAACACTGAAGCTTTCTTT. Translating it yields CASSSGQRGNTEAFF. Variable domain in full (rest from reference TRBV5-1 and TRBJ1-1): KAGVTQTPRYLIKTRGQQVTLSCSPISGHRSVSWYQQTPGQGLQFLFEYFSETQRNKGNFPGRFSGRQFSNSRSEMNVSTLELGDSALYLCASSSGQRGNTEAFFGQGTRLTVV.

The V and J genes are TRBV5-1 and TRBJ2-1, with 10 bases that match TRBD2. This CDR3 comprises 14 residues. CDR1 is SGHRS, CDR2 YFSETQ, per germline. The J segment lost 9 bases and the V segment lost 3 bases, leaving 6 bases of the junction unmatched. CDR3 loop: CASSSSSGSLEQFF. The CDR3 DNA sequence: TGCGCCAGCAGCTCCTCTAGCGGGAGCCTTGAGCAGTTCTTC.

The chain employs TRBV5-1 and TRBJ2-1, with 12 bases aligning to TRBD2. CDR1 is SGHRS, CDR2 YFSETQ, per germline. Unmatched junction bases numbered 4, after V lost 0 bases and J lost 6 bases. This CDR3 contains 16 residues. The CDR3 DNA reads as TGCGCCAGCAGCTTGGGAGGGGGACTAGCGGGCAATGAGCAGTTCTTC. Its protein product is CASSLGGGLAGNEQFF. The full variable domain, completed using reference TRBV5-1 and TRBJ2-1, is KAGVTQTPRYLIKTRGQQVTLSCSPISGHRSVSWYQQTPGQGLQFLFEYFSETQRNKGNFPGRFSGRQFSNSRSEMNVSTLELGDSALYLCASSLGGGLAGNEQFFGPGTRLTVL.